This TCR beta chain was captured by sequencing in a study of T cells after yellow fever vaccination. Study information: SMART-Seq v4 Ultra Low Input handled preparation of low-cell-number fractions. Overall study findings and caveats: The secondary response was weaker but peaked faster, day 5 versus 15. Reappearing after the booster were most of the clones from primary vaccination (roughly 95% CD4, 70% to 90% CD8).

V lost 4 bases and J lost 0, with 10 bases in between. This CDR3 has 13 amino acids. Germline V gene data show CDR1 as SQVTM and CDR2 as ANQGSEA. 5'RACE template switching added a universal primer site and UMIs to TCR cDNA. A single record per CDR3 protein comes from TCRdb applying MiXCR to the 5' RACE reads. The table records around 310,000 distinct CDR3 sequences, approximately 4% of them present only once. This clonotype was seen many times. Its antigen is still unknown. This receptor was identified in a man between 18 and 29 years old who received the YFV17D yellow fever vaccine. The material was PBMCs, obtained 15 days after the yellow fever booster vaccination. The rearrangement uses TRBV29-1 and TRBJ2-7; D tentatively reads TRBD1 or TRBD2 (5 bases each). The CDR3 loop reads CSVVPGSSYEQYF. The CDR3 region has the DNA TGCAGCGTTGTCCCAGGGAGCTCCTACGAGCAGTACTTC.